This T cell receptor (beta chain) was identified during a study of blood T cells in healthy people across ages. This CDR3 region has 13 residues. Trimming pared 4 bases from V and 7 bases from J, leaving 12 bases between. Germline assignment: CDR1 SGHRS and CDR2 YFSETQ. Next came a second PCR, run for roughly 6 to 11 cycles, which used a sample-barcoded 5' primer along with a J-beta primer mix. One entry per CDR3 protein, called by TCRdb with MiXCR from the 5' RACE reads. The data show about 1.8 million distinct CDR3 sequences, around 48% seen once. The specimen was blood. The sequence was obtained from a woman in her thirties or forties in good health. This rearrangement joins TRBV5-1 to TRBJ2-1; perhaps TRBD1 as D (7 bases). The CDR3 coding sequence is TGCGCCAGCAGCCCCCAGGGGGGTAATGAGCAGTTCTTC. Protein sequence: CASSPQGGNEQFF.